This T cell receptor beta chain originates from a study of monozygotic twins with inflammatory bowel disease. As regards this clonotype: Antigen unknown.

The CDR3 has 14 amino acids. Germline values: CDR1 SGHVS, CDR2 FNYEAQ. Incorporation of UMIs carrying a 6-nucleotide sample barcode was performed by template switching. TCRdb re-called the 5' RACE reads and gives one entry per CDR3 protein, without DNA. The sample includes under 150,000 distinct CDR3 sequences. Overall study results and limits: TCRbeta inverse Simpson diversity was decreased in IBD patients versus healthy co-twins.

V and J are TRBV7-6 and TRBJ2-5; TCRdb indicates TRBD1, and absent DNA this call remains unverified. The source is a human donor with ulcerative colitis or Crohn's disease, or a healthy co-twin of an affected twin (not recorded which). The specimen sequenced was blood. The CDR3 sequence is CASSRNRAQETQYF.